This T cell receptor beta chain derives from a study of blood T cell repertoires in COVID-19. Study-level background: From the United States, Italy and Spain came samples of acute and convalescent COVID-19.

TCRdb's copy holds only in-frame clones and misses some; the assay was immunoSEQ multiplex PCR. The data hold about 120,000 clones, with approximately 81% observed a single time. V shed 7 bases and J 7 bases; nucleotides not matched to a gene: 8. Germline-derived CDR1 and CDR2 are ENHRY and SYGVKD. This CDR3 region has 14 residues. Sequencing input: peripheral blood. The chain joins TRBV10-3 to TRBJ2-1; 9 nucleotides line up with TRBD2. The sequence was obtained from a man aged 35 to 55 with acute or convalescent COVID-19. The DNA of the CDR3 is TGTGCCATCAAGGCGGGGGGGCCCCCGAATGAGCAGTTCTTC. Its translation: CAIKAGGPPNEQFF.